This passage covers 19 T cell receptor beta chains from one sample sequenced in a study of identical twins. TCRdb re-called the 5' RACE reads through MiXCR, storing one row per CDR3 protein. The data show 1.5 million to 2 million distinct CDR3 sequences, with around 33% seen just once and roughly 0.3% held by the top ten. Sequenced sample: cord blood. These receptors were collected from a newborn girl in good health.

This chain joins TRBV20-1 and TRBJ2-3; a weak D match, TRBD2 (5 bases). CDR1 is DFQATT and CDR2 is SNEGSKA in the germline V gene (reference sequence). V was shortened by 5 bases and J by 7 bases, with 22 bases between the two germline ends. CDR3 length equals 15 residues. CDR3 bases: TGCAGTGCTGATTCGCGGGTCCGACCTTTGTATACGCAGTATTTT. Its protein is CSADSRVRPLYTQYF.

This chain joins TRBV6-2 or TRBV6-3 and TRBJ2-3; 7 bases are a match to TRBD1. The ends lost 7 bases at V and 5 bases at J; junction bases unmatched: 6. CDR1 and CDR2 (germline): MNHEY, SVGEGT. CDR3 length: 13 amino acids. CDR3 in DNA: TGTGCCAGCACGACAGGGTCAGGAGATACGCAGTATTTT. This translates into CASTTGSGDTQYF.

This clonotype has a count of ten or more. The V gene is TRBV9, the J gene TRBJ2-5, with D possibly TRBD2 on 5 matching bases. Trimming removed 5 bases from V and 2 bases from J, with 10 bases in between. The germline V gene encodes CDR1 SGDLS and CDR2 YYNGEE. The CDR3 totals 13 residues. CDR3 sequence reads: CASSVGGQETQYF. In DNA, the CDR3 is TGTGCCAGCAGTGTCGGCGGGCAAGAGACCCAGTACTTC. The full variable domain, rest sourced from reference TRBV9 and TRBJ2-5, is DSGVTQTPKHLITATGQRVTLRCSPRSGDLSVYWYQQSLDQGLQFLIQYYNGEERAKGNILERFSAQQFPDLHSELNLSSLELGDSALYFCASSVGGQETQYFGPGTRLLVL.

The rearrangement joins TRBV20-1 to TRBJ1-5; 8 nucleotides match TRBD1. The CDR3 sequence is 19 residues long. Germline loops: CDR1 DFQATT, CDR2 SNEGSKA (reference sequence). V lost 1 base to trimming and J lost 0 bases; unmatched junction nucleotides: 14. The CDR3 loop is CSARGSRQGMGYSNQPQHF. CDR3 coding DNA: TGCAGTGCTAGAGGGAGTAGACAGGGGATGGGGTATAGCAATCAGCCCCAGCATTTT.

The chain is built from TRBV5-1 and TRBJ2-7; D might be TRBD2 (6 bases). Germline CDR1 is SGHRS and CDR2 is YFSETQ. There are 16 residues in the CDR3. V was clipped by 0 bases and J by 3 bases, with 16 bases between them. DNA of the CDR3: TGCGCCAGCAGCTTGGCCGAGGGGACTTCCTTCTACGAGCAGTACTTC. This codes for CASSLAEGTSFYEQYF.

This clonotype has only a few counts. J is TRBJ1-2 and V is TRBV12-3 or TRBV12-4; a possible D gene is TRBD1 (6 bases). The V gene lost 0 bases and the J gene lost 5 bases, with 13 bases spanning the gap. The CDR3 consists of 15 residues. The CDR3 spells CASSLATGGAYGYTF. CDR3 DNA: TGTGCCAGCAGTTTAGCGACGGGGGGCGCGTATGGCTACACCTTC.

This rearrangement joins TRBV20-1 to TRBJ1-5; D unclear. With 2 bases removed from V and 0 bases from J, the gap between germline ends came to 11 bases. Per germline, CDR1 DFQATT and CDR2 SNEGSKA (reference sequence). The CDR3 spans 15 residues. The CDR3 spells CSARQLLYSNQPQHF. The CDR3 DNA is TGCAGTGCTAGACAGCTCCTTTATAGCAATCAGCCCCAGCATTTT.

CDR3 amino acids: CASSLVDGVRSAAFF. Written as DNA, the CDR3 is TGTGCCAGCAGCTTAGTTGATGGAGTCAGAAGCGCCGCTTTCTTT. The chain recombines TRBV7-2 with TRBJ1-1; no clear D. Germline CDR1 and CDR2: SGHTA and FQGNSA. V was pared by 1 base and J by 11 bases, with 20 bases between. The CDR3 has 15 residues.

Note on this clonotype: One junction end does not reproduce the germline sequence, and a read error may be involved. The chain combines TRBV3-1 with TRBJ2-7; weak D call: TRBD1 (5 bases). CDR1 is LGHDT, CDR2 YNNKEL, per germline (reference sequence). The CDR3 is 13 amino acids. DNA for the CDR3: TGTGCCCGCAGCCAAGCAGGGACCTACGAGCAGTACTTC. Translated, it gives CARSQAGTYEQYF.

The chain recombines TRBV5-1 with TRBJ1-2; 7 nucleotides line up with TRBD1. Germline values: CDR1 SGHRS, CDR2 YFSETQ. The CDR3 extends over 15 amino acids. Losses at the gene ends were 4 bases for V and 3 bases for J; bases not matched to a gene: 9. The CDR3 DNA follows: TGCGCCAGCAGCGTCTCAGGGGGGCGCGACTATGGCTACACCTTC. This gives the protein CASSVSGGRDYGYTF.

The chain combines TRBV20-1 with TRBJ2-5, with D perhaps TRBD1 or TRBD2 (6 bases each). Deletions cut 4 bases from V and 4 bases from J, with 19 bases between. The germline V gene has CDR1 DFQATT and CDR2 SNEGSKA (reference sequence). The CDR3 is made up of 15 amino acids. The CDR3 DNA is TGCAGTGCTATCCTCTTTCAGGGGACTGGAGAGACCCAGTACTTC. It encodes CSAILFQGTGETQYF.

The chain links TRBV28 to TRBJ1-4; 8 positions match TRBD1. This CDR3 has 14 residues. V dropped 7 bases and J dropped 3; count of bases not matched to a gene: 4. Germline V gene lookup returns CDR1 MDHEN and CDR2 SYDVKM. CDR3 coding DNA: TGTGCCAGCACCACGACAGGGGCTAATGAAAAACTGTTTTTT. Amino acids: CASTTTGANEKLFF.

This chain's CDR3 is CSASQDRVRLNEQYF. Here the CDR3 DNA reads TGCAGTGCTAGCCAAGACAGGGTGCGGTTAAATGAGCAGTACTTC. This rearrangement joins TRBV20-1 to TRBJ2-5; TRBD1 agrees at 7 bases. The CDR3 contains 15 residues. Germline trimming cut 3 bases from V and 11 bases from J; bases unmatched to any gene: 18. CDR1 is DFQATT and CDR2 is SNEGSKA in the germline V gene (reference sequence).

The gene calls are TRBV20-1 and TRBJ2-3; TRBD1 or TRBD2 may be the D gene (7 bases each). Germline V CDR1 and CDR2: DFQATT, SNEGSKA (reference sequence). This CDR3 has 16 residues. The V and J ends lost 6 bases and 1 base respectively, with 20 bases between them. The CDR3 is CSASRGGPGGTDTQYF. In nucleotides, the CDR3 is TGCAGTGCCTCCAGGGGGGGGCCCGGGGGCACAGATACGCAGTATTTT.

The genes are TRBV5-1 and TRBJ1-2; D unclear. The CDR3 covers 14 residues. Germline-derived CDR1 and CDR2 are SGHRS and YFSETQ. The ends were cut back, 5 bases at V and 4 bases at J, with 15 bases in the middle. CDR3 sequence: CASSMAPRSYGYTF. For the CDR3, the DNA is TGCGCCAGCAGTATGGCCCCCAGGAGCTATGGCTACACCTTC.

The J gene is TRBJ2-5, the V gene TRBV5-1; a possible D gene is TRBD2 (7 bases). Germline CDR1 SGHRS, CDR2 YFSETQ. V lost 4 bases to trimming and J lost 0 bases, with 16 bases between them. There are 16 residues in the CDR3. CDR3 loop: CASSTGTIQNQETQYF. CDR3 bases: TGCGCCAGCAGCACAGGGACTATCCAGAACCAAGAGACCCAGTACTTC.

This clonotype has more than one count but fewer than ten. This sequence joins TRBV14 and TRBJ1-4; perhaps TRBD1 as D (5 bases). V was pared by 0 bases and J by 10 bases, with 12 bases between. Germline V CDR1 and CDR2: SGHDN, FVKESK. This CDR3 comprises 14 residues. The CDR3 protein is CASSQDPGGAKLFF. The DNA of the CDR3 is TGTGCCAGCAGCCAAGATCCCGGAGGGGCAAAACTGTTTTTT.

The CDR3 is CASSGTGGVYEQYF. DNA for the CDR3: TGCGCCAGCAGCGGGACAGGGGGGGTCTACGAGCAGTACTTC. The gene calls are TRBV5-1 and TRBJ2-7, with 11 bases lining up with TRBD1. Germline-derived CDR1 and CDR2 are SGHRS and YFSETQ. V dropped 4 bases and J dropped 3; count of bases not matched to a gene: 3. The CDR3 is 14 residues long.

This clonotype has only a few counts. The CDR3 DNA follows: TGTGCCAGCAGCCAAGATCCGGACAGTGAGCAGTTCTTC. Amino acids: CASSQDPDSEQFF. This rearrangement joins TRBV3-1 to TRBJ2-1; weak D call: TRBD1 (6 bases). Trimming removed 0 bases from V and 9 bases from J, with 9 bases in between. The germline V gene has CDR1 LGHDT and CDR2 YNNKEL (reference sequence). The CDR3 runs 13 residues.